The clone carrying this TCR beta chain occurred a few times. This specimen comes from a study of T cells in Graves' hyperthyroidism and ophthalmopathy. Looked up from germline, CDR1 is ENHRY and CDR2 is SYGVKD. There are 13 residues in the CDR3. The V gene end was trimmed by 9 bases and the J gene end by 4 bases; junction bases not matched to a gene: 8. Regions amplified from RNA transcripts were the TCR beta CDR3 regions. HTBI primers were employed in a first-round RT-PCR of the TCR CDR3. TCRdb re-called the multiplex PCR reads through MiXCR, storing one row per CDR3 protein. The sample has approximately 330,000 distinct CDR3 sequences, roughly an eighth seen once.

The chain combines TRBV10-3 with TRBJ2-7; 8 positions agree with TRBD2. This TCR derives from a middle-aged woman with Graves' ophthalmopathy. Sequenced material: blood. CDR3 sequence reads: CAIREGPGYEQYF. The CDR3, as DNA: TGTGCCATTCGGGAGGGGCCCGGTTACGAGCAGTACTTC.